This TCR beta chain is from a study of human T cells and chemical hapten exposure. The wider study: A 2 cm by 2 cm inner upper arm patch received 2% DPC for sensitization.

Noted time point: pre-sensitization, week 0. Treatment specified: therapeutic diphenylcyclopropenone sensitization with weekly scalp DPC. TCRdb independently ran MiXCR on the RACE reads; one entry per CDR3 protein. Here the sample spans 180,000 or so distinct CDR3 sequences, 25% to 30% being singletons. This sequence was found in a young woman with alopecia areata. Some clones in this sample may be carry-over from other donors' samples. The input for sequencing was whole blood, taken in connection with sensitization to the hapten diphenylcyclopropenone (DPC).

Here the CDR3 DNA reads TGTGCCAGCAGTTTACCCGGGACAGGGGGCTTCGAGCAGTACTTC. This gives the protein CASSLPGTGGFEQYF. The chain combines TRBV28 with TRBJ2-7; TRBD1 aligns across 12 bases. Trimming removed 2 bases from V and 6 bases from J; junction bases left unmatched: 5. This CDR3 is 15 amino acids long. CDR1 is MDHEN, CDR2 SYDVKM, per germline.